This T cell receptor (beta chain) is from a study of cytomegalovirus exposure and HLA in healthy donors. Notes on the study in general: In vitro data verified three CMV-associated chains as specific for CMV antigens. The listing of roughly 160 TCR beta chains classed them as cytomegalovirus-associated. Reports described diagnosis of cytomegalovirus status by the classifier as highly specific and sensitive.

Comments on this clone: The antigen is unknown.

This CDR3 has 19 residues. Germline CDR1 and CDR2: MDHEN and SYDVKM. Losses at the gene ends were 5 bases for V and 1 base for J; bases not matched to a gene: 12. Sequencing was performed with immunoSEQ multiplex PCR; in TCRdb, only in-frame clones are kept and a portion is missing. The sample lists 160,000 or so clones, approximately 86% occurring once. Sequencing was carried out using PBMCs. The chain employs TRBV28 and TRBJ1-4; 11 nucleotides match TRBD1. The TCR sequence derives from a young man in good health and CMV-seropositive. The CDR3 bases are TGTGCCAGCAGTACCCCTCTCCGGGACAGGGGGGTAACTAATGAAAAACTGTTTTTT. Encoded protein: CASSTPLRDRGVTNEKLFF.